This TCR beta chain was identified in a study of CD8 T cells in ankylosing spondylitis. From germline, CDR1 is SGHDT and CDR2 YYEEEE. V dropped 3 bases and J dropped 7; count of bases not matched to a gene: 14. The CDR3 is 16 residues long. This clonotype turned up a few times. The antigen is undetermined. Quantitative 5'-RACE was performed with molecular barcodes, and it yielded the TCR beta libraries. MiXCR, applied by TCRdb to the 5' RACE reads, yields one record per CDR3 protein. In the table there are 150,000 to 200,000 distinct CDR3 sequences, approximately 32% of which are singletons. Findings of the study overall: What seemed typical of ankylosing spondylitis blood was a TCR beta motif built from about eight highly homologous variants. Matched ankylosing spondylitis synovial fluid reportedly contained a significantly enriched population of disease-linked clones. Several of the motif variants were reported before in synovial fluid and blood from reactive arthritis.

The specimen was synovial fluid, either unsorted or a sorted T cell fraction (not recorded which). The chain links TRBV5-6 to TRBJ1-2, with 8 positions matching TRBD1. The sequence was collected from a male donor with ankylosing spondylitis. The DNA for the CDR3 is TGTGCCAGCAGCTACCCCGCCCTCCAGGGGGCCTCTGGCTACACCTTC. Amino acids: CASSYPALQGASGYTF.